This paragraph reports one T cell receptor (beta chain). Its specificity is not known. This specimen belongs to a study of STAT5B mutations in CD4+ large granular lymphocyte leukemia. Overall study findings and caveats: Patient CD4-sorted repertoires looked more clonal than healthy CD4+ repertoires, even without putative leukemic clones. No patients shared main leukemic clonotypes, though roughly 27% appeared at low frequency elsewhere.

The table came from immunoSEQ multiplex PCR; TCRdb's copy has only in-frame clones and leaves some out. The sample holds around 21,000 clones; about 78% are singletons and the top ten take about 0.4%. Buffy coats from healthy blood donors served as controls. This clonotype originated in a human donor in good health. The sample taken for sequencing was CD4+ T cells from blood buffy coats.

The CDR3 region has the DNA TGTGCCAGCAGCCAAGCTACTCGGGACAGGAGTGAGCAGTTCTTC. It is translated as CASSQATRDRSEQFF. This chain connects TRBV4-2 to TRBJ2-1, with TRBD1 matching over 8 bases. With 1 base clipped from V and 9 bases from J, the junction kept 8 bases outside the gene matches. CDR1 LGHNA and CDR2 YNFKEQ come from the germline V gene. CDR3 size: 15 residues.